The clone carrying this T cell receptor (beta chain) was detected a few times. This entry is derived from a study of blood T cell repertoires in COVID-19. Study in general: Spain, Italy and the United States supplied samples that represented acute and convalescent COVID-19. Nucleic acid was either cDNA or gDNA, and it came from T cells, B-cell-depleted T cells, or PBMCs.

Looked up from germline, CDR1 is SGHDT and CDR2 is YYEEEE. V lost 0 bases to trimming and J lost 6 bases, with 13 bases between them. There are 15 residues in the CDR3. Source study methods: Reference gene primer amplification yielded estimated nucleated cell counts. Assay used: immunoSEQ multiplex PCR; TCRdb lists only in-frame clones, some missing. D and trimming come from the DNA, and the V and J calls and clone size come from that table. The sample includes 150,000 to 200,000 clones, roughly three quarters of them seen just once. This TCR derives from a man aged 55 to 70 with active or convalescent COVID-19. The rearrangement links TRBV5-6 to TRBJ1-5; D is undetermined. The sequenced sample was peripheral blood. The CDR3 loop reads CASSLAGTISQPQHF. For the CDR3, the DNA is TGTGCCAGCAGCTTGGCCGGAACTATTAGTCAGCCCCAGCATTTT. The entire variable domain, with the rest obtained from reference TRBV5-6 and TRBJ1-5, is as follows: DAGVTQSPTHLIKTRGQQVTLRCSPKSGHDTVSWYQQALGQGPQFIFQYYEEEERQRGNFPDRFSGHQFPNYSSELNVNALLLGDSALYLCASSLAGTISQPQHFGDGTRLSIL.